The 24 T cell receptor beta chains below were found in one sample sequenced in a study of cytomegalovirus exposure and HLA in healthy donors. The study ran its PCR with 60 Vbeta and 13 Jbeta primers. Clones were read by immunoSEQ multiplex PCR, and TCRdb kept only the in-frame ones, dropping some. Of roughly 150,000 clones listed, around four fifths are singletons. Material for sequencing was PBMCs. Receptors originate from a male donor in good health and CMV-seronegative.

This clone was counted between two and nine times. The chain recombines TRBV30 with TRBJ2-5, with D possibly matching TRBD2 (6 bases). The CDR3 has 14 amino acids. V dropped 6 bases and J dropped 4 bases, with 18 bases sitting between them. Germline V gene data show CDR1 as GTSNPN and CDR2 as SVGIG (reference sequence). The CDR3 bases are TGTGCCTGCGTACCGGGGCCCGGGGGAGAGACCCAGTACTTC. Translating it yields CACVPGPGGETQYF.

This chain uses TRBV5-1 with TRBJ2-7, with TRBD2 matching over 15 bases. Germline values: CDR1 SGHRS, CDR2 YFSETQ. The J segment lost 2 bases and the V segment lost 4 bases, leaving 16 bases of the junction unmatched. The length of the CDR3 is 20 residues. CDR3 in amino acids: CASSPDGTSGRRSGAYEQYF. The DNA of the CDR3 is TGCGCCAGCAGCCCGGATGGGACTAGCGGGAGGAGGTCTGGAGCCTACGAGCAGTACTTC.

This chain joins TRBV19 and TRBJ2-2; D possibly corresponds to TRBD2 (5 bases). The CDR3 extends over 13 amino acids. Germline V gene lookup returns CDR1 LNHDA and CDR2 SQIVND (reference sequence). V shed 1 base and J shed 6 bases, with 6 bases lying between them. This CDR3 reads CASSIGGSGELFF. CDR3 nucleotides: TGTGCCAGTAGTATAGGAGGGTCCGGGGAGCTGTTTTTT.

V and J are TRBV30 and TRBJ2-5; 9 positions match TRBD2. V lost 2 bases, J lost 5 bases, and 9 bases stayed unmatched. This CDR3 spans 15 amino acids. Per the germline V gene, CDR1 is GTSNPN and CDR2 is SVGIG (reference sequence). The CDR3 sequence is CAWSMPGGRGETQYF. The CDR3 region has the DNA TGTGCCTGGAGTATGCCTGGCGGGAGGGGTGAGACCCAGTACTTC.

The CDR3 spells CASSRRGNGNQPQHF. The CDR3 nucleotides are TGTGCCAGCAGCCGAAGGGGGAATGGCAATCAGCCCCAGCATTTT. The V call is TRBV6-5, the J call TRBJ1-5; D might be TRBD1 (6 bases). Per the germline V gene, CDR1 is MNHEY and CDR2 is SVGAGI. This CDR3 has 15 residues. V lost 6 bases, J lost 2 bases, and 14 bases lay in between.

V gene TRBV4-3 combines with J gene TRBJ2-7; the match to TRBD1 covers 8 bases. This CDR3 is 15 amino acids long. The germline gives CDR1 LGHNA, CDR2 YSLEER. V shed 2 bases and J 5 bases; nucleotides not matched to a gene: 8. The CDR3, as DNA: TGCGCCAGCAGCCAACGATTGCGGACAGGGAACGAGCAGTACTTC. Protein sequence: CASSQRLRTGNEQYF.

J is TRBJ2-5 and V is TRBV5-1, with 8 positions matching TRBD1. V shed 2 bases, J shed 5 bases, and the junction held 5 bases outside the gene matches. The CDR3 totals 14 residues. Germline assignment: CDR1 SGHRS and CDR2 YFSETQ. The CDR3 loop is CASSFQGAGETQYF. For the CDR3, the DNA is TGCGCCAGCAGCTTCCAGGGGGCAGGGGAGACCCAGTACTTC.

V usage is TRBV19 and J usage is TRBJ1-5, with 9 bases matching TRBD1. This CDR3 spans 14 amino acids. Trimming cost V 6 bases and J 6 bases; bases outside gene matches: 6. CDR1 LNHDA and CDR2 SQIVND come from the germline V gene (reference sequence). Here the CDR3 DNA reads TGTGCCAGTAGATTGTGGACAGGGGTTCAGCCCCAGCATTTT. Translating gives CASRLWTGVQPQHF.

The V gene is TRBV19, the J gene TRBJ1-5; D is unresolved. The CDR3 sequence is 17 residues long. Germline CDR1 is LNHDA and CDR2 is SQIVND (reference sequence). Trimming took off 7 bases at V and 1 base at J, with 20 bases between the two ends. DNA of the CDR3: TGTGCCAGTACCCTCCTAGTGAGCACTCTCAGCAATCAGCCCCAGCATTTT. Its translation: CASTLLVSTLSNQPQHF.

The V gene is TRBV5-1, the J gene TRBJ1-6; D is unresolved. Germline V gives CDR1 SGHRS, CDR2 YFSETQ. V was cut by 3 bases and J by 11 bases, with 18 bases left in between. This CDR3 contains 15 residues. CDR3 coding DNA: TGCGCCAGCAGCTCGTCCGGGAGCTCGGAGACACCCCTCCACTTT. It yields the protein CASSSSGSSETPLHF.

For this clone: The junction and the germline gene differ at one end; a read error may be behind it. The CDR3 DNA reads as TGTGCCTGGGGTTTGACTAGATCCGAGCAGTATTTC. Translation gives CAWGLTRSEQYF. The chain recombines TRBV30 with TRBJ2-7; tentatively, D is TRBD2 (6 bases). CDR3 length equals 12 residues. In germline, CDR1 is GTSNPN, CDR2 SVGIG (reference sequence). Supplemented by reference TRBV30 and TRBJ2-7, the full variable domain reads SQTIHQWPATLVQPVGSPLSLECTVEGTSNPNLYWYRQAAGRGLQLLFYSVGIGQISSEVPQNLSASRPQDRQFILSSKKLLLSDSGFYLCAWGLTRSEQYFGPGTRLTVT.

The CDR3 DNA sequence: TGTGCCAGCAGCGGAGACAGCAAGTTCGCTGAAGCTTTCTTT. Encoded protein: CASSGDSKFAEAFF. This sequence joins TRBV2 and TRBJ1-1; weak D call: TRBD1 (5 bases). The CDR3 contains 14 residues. Germline values: CDR1 SNHLY, CDR2 FYNNEI. V lost 6 bases and J lost 6, with 17 bases in between. The variable domain in full, completed from reference TRBV2 and TRBJ1-1, reads EPEVTQTPSHQVTQMGQEVILRCVPISNHLYFYWYRQILGQKVEFLVSFYNNEISEKSEIFDDQFSVERPDGSNFTLKIRSTKLEDSAMYFCASSGDSKFAEAFFGQGTRLTVV.

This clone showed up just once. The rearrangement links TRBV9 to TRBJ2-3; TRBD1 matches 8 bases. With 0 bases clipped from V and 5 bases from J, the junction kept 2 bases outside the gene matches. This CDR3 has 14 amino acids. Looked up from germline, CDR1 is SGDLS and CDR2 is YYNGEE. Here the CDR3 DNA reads TGTGCCAGCAGCGTAGGACAGGGGAAAGATACGCAGTATTTT. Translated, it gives CASSVGQGKDTQYF.

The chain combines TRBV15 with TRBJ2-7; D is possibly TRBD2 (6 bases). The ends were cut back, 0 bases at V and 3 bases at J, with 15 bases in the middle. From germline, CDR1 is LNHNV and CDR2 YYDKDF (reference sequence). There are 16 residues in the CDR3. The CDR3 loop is CATSRDMGGISYEQYF. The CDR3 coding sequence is TGTGCCACCAGCAGAGATATGGGAGGAATCAGCTACGAGCAGTACTTC.

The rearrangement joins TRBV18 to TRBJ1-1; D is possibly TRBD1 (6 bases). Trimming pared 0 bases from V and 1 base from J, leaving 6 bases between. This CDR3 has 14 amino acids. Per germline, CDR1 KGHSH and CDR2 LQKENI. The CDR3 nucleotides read TGTGCCAGCTCACCACCGGGACAGAACACTGAAGCTTTCTTT. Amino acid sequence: CASSPPGQNTEAFF.

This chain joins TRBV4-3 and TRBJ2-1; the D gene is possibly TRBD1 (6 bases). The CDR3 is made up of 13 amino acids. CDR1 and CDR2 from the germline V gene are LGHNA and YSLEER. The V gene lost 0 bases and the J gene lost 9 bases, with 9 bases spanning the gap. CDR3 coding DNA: TGCGCCAGCAGCCAAGAACAGGGTATTGAGCAGTTCTTC. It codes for CASSQEQGIEQFF.

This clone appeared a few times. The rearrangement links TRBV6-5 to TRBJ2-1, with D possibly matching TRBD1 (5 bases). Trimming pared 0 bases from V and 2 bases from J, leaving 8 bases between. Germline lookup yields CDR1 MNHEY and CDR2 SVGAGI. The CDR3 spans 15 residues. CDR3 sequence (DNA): TGTGCCAGCAGTTACTCAGGGGTCGCCTACAATGAGCAGTTCTTC. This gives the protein CASSYSGVAYNEQFF.

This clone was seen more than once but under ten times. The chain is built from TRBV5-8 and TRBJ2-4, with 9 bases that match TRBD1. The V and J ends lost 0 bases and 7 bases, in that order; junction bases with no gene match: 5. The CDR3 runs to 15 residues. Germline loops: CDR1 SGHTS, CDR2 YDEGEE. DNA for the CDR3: TGTGCCAGCAGCTTGGTGGGGACAGGGAACAACATTCAGTACTTC. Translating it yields CASSLVGTGNNIQYF.

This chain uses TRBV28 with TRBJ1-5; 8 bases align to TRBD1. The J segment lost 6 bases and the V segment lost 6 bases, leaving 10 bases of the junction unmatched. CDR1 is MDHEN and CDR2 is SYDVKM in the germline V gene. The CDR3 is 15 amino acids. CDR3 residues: CASSHPGGVGQPQHF. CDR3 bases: TGTGCCAGCAGCCATCCAGGGGGCGTGGGTCAGCCCCAGCATTTT.

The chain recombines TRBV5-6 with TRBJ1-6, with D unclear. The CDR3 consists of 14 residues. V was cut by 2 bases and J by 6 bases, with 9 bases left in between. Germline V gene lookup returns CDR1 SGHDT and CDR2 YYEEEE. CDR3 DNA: TGTGCCAGCAGCTTTGGGCAAGCTAATTCACCCCTCCACTTT. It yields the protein CASSFGQANSPLHF.

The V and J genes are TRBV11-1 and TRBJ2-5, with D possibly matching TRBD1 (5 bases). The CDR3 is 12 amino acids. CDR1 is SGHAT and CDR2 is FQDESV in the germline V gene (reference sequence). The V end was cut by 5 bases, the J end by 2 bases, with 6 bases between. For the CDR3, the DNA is TGTGCCAGCAGCCGACAGCAAGAGACCCAGTACTTC. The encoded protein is CASSRQQETQYF.

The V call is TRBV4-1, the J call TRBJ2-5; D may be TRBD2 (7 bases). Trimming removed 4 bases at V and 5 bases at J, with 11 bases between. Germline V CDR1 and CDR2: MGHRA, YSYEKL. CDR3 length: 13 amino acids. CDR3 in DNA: TGCGCCAGCAGCCGCGGGGGCACGGAGACCCAGTACTTC. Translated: CASSRGGTETQYF.

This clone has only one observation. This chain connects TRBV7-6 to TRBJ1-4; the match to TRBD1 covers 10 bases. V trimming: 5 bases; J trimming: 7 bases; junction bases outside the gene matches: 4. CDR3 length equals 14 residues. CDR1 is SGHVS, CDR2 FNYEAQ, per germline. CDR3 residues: CASSQGQGSEKLFF. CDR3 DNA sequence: TGTGCCAGCAGCCAGGGACAGGGGAGTGAAAAACTGTTTTTT. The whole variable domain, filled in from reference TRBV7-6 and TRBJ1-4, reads GAGVSQSPRYKVTKRGQDVALRCDPISGHVSLYWYRQALGQGPEFLTYFNYEAQQDKSGLPNDRFSAERPEGSISTLTIQRTEQRDSAMYRCASSQGQGSEKLFFGSGTQLSVL.

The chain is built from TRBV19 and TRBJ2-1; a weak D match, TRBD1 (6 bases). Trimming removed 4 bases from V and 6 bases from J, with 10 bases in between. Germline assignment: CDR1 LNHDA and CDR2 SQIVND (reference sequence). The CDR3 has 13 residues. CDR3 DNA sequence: TGTGCCAGTAGTAACAGGGCCGGCAATGAGCAGTTCTTC. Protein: CASSNRAGNEQFF. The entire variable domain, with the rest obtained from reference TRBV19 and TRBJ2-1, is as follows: DGGITQSPKYLFRKEGQNVTLSCEQNLNHDAMYWYRQDPGQGLRLIYYSQIVNDFQKGDIAEGYSVSREKKESFPLTVTSAQKNPTAFYLCASSNRAGNEQFFGPGTRLTVL.